The 4 T cell receptor beta chains in this list originate from one sample, sequenced in a study of CD4 T cells in relation to SARS-CoV-2 and coronaviruses. CD4+ T cells from unexposed donors were obtained before the COVID-19 pandemic (2011-2018). CD4+ T cells were isolated from the cells after around 10 days of culture. For these TCRs, the target antigens are not known. Using immunoSEQ multiplex PCR, the repertoire was profiled, and TCRdb retains in-frame clones only, with some absent. The sample has about 27,000 clones, roughly four fifths seen once; the top ten hold about a fifth. Material: CD4+ T cells from PBMCs, cultured in vitro. All receptors come from a human donor in good health.

The genes are TRBV5-1 and TRBJ2-5; D uncertain. The CDR3 has 15 residues. CDR1 is SGHRS, CDR2 YFSETQ, per germline. V lost 0 bases and J lost 2, with 11 bases in between. The DNA of the CDR3 is TGCGCCAGCAGCTTGGTCGGCCAGAAACAAGAGACCCAGTACTTC. Its translation is CASSLVGQKQETQYF.

The CDR3 sequence: CASSVAVLSGTDTQYF. The DNA for the CDR3 is TGTGCCAGCAGCGTAGCGGTTCTCTCCGGCACAGATACGCAGTATTTT. The J gene is TRBJ2-3, the V gene TRBV9; unclear D gene. V lost 0 bases and J 1 base, leaving 12 bases between the germline ends. The CDR3 is 16 residues long. CDR1 is SGDLS, CDR2 YYNGEE, per germline. Drawing the rest from reference TRBV9 and TRBJ2-3, the complete variable domain is DSGVTQTPKHLITATGQRVTLRCSPRSGDLSVYWYQQSLDQGLQFLIQYYNGEERAKGNILERFSAQQFPDLHSELNLSSLELGDSALYFCASSVAVLSGTDTQYFGPGTRLTVL.

In its sample, this clone ranks as large. The chain carries TRBV4-1 and TRBJ1-5; tentative D call: TRBD1 (5 bases). V dropped 0 bases and J dropped 7 bases, with 7 bases sitting between them. Germline values: CDR1 MGHRA, CDR2 YSYEKL. This CDR3 spans 13 amino acids. The CDR3 sequence is CASSQDRGQPQHF. CDR3 nucleotides: TGCGCCAGCAGCCAAGATCGGGGCCAGCCCCAGCATTTT.

The sample holds a few counts of this clone. This chain uses TRBV19 with TRBJ1-1; 7 positions agree with TRBD1. CDR3 size: 11 residues. Germline CDR1 and CDR2: LNHDA and SQIVND (reference sequence). After removal of 5 bases from V and 7 bases from J, the junction contained 1 base not matched to a gene. For the CDR3, the DNA is TGTGCCAGTAGTGACAGGGTTGAAGCTTTCTTT. Protein: CASSDRVEAFF.